The rows below give T cell receptor beta chains drawn from one sample of a study of T cells in Graves' hyperthyroidism and ophthalmopathy. MiXCR, applied by TCRdb to the multiplex PCR reads, yields one record per CDR3 protein. The table includes approximately 530,000 distinct CDR3 sequences, roughly 17% detected once. The sequenced sample was blood. The source is a woman aged 18-29 years with Graves' hyperthyroidism. Each CDR3 is given with its conserved first and last residue. A D gene is named only where the DNA matches it firmly. The listing skips clone size in some rows; elsewhere it reads once, few, many or a size class.

abundance	v_gene	d_gene	j_gene	CDR3aa	CDR3nt
.	TRBV7-9	TRBD1	TRBJ2-7	CASSRRQGPAYEQYF	TGTGCCAGCAGCCGGCGACAGGGCCCGGCCTACGAGCAGTACTTC
many	TRBV20-1	TRBD2	TRBJ2-7	CSAKGLAGVSEQYF	TGCAGTGCCAAGGGACTAGCGGGAGTATCCGAGCAGTACTTC
.	TRBV5-1	.	TRBJ1-3	CASSLGGMLGNTIYF	TGCGCCAGCAGCTTGGGCGGTATGCTCGGAAACACCATATATTTT
.	TRBV7-8	.	TRBJ1-6	CASSRDRFNSPLHF	TGTGCCAGCAGCCGGGACCGTTTTAATTCACCCCTCCACTTT
few	TRBV2	.	TRBJ1-1	CASNGRSMNTEAFF	TGTGCCAGCAACGGCAGATCAATGAACACTGAAGCTTTCTTT
.	TRBV6-1	.	TRBJ2-3	CASSEIWVTATDTQYF	TGTGCCAGCAGTGAAATTTGGGTTACCGCCACAGATACGCAGTATTTT
many	TRBV20-1	TRBD2	TRBJ2-3	CSGTSGTDTQYF	TGCAGTGGGACTAGCGGGACAGATACGCAGTATTTT
many	TRBV2	.	TRBJ1-5	CASRAQKFSNQPQHF	TGTGCCAGCAGGGCACAGAAATTTAGCAATCAGCCCCAGCATTTT
many	TRBV20-1	TRBD1	TRBJ2-7	CSARYRGWDEQYF	TGCAGTGCTAGATACAGGGGTTGGGACGAGCAGTACTTC
many	TRBV20-1	TRBD1	TRBJ2-1	CSAPRGTGTYNEQFF	TGCAGTGCACCACGCGGGACAGGGACCTACAATGAGCAGTTCTTC
many	TRBV18	.	TRBJ2-7	CASSPDIYEQYF	TGTGCCAGCTCACCTGACATTTACGAGCAGTACTTC
.	TRBV29-1	.	TRBJ1-1	CSAVRQGETEAFF	TGCAGCGCGGTCAGGCAGGGTGAAACTGAAGCTTTCTTT
many	TRBV29-1	TRBD1	TRBJ1-4	CSVTNRGRLFF	TGCAGCGTCACCAACAGGGGACGACTGTTTTTT
many	TRBV6-1	TRBD2	TRBJ2-5	CASSERKKTSVETQYF	TGTGCCAGCAGTGAAAGGAAAAAGACTAGCGTCGAGACCCAGTACTTC
few	TRBV19	.	TRBJ1-1	CASSLSRGVNTEAFF	TGTGCCAGTAGTTTATCGCGGGGCGTGAACACTGAAGCTTTCTTT
.	TRBV7-2	.	TRBJ1-5	CASSLEWSGGNQPQHF	TGTGCCAGCAGCTTAGAGTGGTCCGGGGGCAATCAGCCCCAGCATTTT
many	TRBV2	TRBD2	TRBJ2-5	CASSETSGHEETQYF	TGTGCCAGCAGTGAGACTAGCGGGCACGAAGAGACCCAGTACTTC
many	TRBV20-1	.	TRBJ1-1	CSARDHLIGEAFF	TGCAGTGCTAGAGATCACCTCATTGGGGAAGCTTTCTTT
.	TRBV9	.	TRBJ1-2	CASSVEGDYGYTF	TGTGCCAGCAGCGTAGAGGGGGACTATGGCTACACCTTC
many	TRBV7-9	.	TRBJ2-1	CASSTARLDNMEQFF	TGTGCCAGCAGCACAGCAAGACTTGATAATATGGAGCAGTTCTTC
few	TRBV10-3	.	TRBJ1-1	CAISSRRTEAFF	TGTGCCATCAGTTCCCGGCGCACTGAAGCTTTCTTT
many	TRBV11-3	TRBD2	TRBJ2-1	CASSLGLVAGGRNEQFF	TGTGCCAGCAGCTTAGGATTGGTAGCGGGAGGGAGGAATGAGCAGTTCTTC
many	TRBV7-9	.	TRBJ2-7	CASSPQQNPYEQYF	TGTGCCAGCAGCCCTCAGCAAAATCCCTACGAGCAGTACTTC
few	TRBV5-5	.	TRBJ2-5	CASSSGPSTSQETQYF	TGTGCCAGCAGCTCAGGGCCATCCACATCCCAAGAGACCCAGTACTTC
.	TRBV19	.	TRBJ2-1	CASRKSGPPYNEQFF	TGTGCCAGCCGAAAAAGCGGACCTCCCTACAATGAGCAGTTCTTC
many	TRBV20-1	TRBD1	TRBJ1-2	CSASPTGTGVYYGYTF	TGCAGTGCTAGCCCGACTGGGACAGGGGTTTACTATGGCTACACCTTC
many	TRBV12-3/TRBV12-4	.	TRBJ1-4	CASSLTELLVATNEKLFF	TGTGCCAGCAGTTTGACAGAACTCTTGGTGGCAACTAATGAAAAACTGTTTTTT
.	TRBV20-1	TRBD2	TRBJ2-3	CSARVAGAGDTQYF	TGCAGTGCTAGAGTAGCGGGGGCTGGAGATACGCAGTATTTT
few	TRBV28	.	TRBJ1-5	CASSFLRQYYQPQHF	TGTGCCAGCAGTTTTCTCCGACAGTATTATCAGCCCCAGCATTTT
many	TRBV5-1	.	TRBJ2-7	CASSFSSLERYEQYF	TGCGCCAGCAGCTTCTCTTCATTAGAGCGCTACGAGCAGTACTTC
many	TRBV7-9	.	TRBJ1-1	CASSLSRTDGAFF	TGTGCCAGCAGCTTAAGCCGGACGGACGGAGCTTTCTTT
.	TRBV18	.	TRBJ2-5	CASSPLGGIETQYF	TGTGCCAGCTCCCCCCTGGGCGGAATAGAGACCCAGTACTTC
many	TRBV6-2/TRBV6-3	.	TRBJ2-7	CASSYGETYEQYF	TGTGCCAGCAGTTACGGGGAAACCTACGAGCAGTACTTC
many	TRBV7-3	.	TRBJ2-3	CASSLNGNTQYF	TGTGCCAGCAGTCTCAATGGGAATACGCAGTATTTT
.	TRBV10-3	.	TRBJ1-6	CAISEGNSPLHF	TGTGCCATCAGTGAGGGTAATTCACCCCTCCACTTT
many	TRBV20-1	TRBD1	TRBJ2-5	CSADRGLETQYF	TGCAGTGCAGACAGGGGGTTAGAGACCCAGTACTTC
few	TRBV19	TRBD1	TRBJ2-7	CASSGTGDYEQYF	TGTGCCAGTAGTGGGACAGGGGACTACGAGCAGTACTTC
many	TRBV12-3/TRBV12-4	TRBD1	TRBJ1-1	CASSQTGGWTEAFF	TGTGCCAGCAGTCAGACAGGGGGGTGGACTGAAGCTTTCTTT
few	TRBV19	.	TRBJ1-2	CASRGYGTGLGDYGYTF	TGTGCCAGTAGGGGTTACGGTACAGGGTTAGGGGACTATGGCTACACCTTC
many	TRBV30	.	TRBJ2-1	CAWSVIDNEQFF	TGTGCCTGGAGTGTAATAGATAATGAGCAGTTCTTC
many	TRBV11-2	TRBD2	TRBJ2-1	CASRPLAGPPGDEQFF	TGTGCCAGCAGACCACTAGCGGGACCCCCGGGGGATGAGCAGTTCTTC
few	TRBV5-1	TRBD2	TRBJ2-3	CTSSTRLAGGVTDTQYF	TGCACCAGCAGCACGCGACTAGCGGGGGGCGTGACAGATACGCAGTATTTT
.	TRBV20-1	TRBD2	TRBJ2-3	CSALTSGGASGTDTQYF	TGCAGTGCCCTGACTAGCGGGGGGGCGAGTGGCACAGATACGCAGTATTTT
few	TRBV7-8	.	TRBJ2-2	CASSPWGSGPTGELFF	TGTGCCAGCAGCCCCTGGGGGTCGGGGCCCACCGGGGAGCTGTTTTTT
.	TRBV5-8	TRBD2	TRBJ2-5	CASSFSLLAGVQETQYF	TGTGCCAGCAGCTTCAGCCTACTAGCGGGGGTTCAAGAGACCCAGTACTTC
many	TRBV20-1	.	TRBJ1-4	CSARDSDSEKLFF	TGCAGTGCTAGAGATAGTGATTCCGAAAAACTGTTTTTT
.	TRBV24-1	.	TRBJ1-5	CATSDLLQGLSNQPQHF	TGTGCCACCAGTGACTTATTACAGGGCCTGAGCAATCAGCCCCAGCATTTT
few	TRBV3-1	.	TRBJ2-5	CASSQEGLGQETQYF	TGTGCCAGCAGCCAAGAGGGTTTGGGACAAGAGACCCAGTACTTC
many	TRBV12-5	.	TRBJ2-5	CASARTVRETQYF	TGTGCTAGTGCCAGGACAGTTCGAGAGACCCAGTACTTC
many	TRBV3-1	TRBD2	TRBJ2-1	CASSQTNSGREQFF	TGTGCCAGCAGCCAAACGAATAGCGGGAGGGAGCAGTTCTTC
.	TRBV7-9	TRBD2	TRBJ2-1	CASSWGGVRYNEQFF	TGTGCCAGCAGCTGGGGGGGGGTGCGGTACAATGAGCAGTTCTTC
few	TRBV28	.	TRBJ2-1	CASSFRPDEQFF	TGTGCCAGCAGTTTCCGTCCCGATGAGCAGTTCTTC
many	TRBV27	.	TRBJ2-7	CASSLEWSYEQYF	TGTGCCAGCAGTTTAGAATGGTCCTACGAGCAGTACTTC
many	TRBV27	TRBD1	TRBJ2-7	CASSREDRGRYEQYF	TGTGCCAGCAGTCGTGAAGACAGGGGGCGGTACGAGCAGTACTTC
.	TRBV7-6	.	TRBJ1-1	CASSSQGTNTEAFF	TGTGCCAGCAGCTCGCAGGGGACTAACACTGAAGCTTTCTTT